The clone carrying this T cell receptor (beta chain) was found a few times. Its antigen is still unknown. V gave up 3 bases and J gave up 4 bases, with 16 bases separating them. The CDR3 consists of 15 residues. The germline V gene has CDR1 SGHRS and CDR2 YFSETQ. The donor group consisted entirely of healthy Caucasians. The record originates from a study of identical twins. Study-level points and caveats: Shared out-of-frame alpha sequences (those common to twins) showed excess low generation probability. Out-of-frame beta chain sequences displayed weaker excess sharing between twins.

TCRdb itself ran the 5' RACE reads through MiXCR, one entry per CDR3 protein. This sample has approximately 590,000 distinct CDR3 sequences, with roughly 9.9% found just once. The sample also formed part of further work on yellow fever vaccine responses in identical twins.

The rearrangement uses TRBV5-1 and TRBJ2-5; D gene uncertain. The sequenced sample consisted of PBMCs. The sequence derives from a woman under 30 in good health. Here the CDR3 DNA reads TGCGCCAGCAGCTCGGTTATTGGGTGGCGAGAGACCCAGTACTTC. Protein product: CASSSVIGWRETQYF.